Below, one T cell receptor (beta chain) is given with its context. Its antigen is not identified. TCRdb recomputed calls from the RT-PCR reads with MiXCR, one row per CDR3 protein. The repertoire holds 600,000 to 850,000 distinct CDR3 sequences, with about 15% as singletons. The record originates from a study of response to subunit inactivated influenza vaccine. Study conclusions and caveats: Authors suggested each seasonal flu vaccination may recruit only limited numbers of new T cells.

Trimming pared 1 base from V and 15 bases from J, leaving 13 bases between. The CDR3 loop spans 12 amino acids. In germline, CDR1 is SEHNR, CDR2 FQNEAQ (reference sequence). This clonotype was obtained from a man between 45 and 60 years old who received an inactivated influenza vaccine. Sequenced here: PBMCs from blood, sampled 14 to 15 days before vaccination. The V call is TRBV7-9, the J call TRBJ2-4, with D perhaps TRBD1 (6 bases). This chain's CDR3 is CASSLDTGLGYF. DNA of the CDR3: TGTGCCAGCAGCTTAGACACAGGGCTTGGGTACTTC.